This T cell receptor (beta chain) was found in a study of CD8+CD57+ T cells in acquired aplastic anemia. About the study: Quantities of DNA derived from sorted CD4+ and CD8+ cells averaged roughly 3 ug.

The authors sequenced patients whose flow cytometry had shown CD8+CD57+ cell expansion. As a group, the patients uniformly had severe acquired aplastic anemia. Genomic DNA, serving as template, underwent TCR beta VDJ and CDR3 profiling. TCRdb processed the reads anew with MiXCR; each CDR3 protein has one entry. In the table there are roughly 280,000 distinct CDR3 sequences, roughly 59% of which are singletons. Study outcomes and limitations: Around 29 shared CD8+ CDR3s appeared highly expressed within patients' immunodominant clones. Controls and patients did not differ significantly in CD8+ Simpson's diversity.

This clonotype was recorded a few times. Its antigen is not known. Germline CDR1 is DFQATT and CDR2 is SNEGSKA (reference sequence). CDR3 size: 13 residues. Trimming removed 6 bases from V and 8 bases from J, with 14 bases in between. The chain carries TRBV20-1 and TRBJ1-6, with D unresolved. The source of this sequence is a human donor with aplastic anemia. Sequenced material: sorted CD4+, CD8+, or CD8+CD57+ T cells (not recorded which) from PBMCs. The CDR3 bases are TGCAGTGCCCAGTCCATGAGATATTCACCCCTCCACTTT. This sequence encodes CSAQSMRYSPLHF.